This T cell receptor (beta chain) derives from a study of regulatory T cells in long-lasting Graves disease. Time point in this sample: newly diagnosed GD, antithyroid drugs for less than 3 months. PBMC-extracted RNA yielded the TCR library. This CDR3 is 19 amino acids long. V lost 7 bases, J lost 1 base, and 32 bases lay in between. Germline V gives CDR1 GTSNPN, CDR2 SVGIG (reference sequence). The authors built TCR beta libraries using iRepertoire HTBI primers and Arm-PCR of CDR3 regions. TCRdb redid the calling of the multiplex PCR reads with MiXCR, one entry per CDR3 protein. The table has approximately 560,000 distinct CDR3 sequences, about 15% seen once. This same sample was also part of a study on T cells in Graves' hyperthyroidism and ophthalmopathy.

The V call is TRBV30, the J call TRBJ2-7, with D perhaps given as TRBD1 or TRBD2 (7 bases each). The material sequenced was peripheral blood mononuclear cells (PBMCs), taken at new diagnosis, from a patient treated with antithyroid drugs. The receptor was isolated from a man aged 18 to 29 with Graves disease. CDR3 DNA: TGTGCCTATAAAAGGAGTAGGGGGCATGCACTCGGGAGGTCCTACGAGCAGTACTTC. Protein sequence: CAYKRSRGHALGRSYEQYF.